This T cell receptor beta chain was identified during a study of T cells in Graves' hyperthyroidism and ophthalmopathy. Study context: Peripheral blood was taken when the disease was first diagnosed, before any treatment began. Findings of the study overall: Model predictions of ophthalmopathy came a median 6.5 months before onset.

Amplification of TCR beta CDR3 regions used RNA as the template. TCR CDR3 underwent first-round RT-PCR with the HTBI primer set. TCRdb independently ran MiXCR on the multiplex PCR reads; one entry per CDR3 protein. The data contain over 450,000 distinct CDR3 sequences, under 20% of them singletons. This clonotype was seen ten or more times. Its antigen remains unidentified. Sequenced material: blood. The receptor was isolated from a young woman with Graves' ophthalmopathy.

The CDR3 nucleotides are TGTGCCAGCAGTCCGTGGCAGACGAACACTGAAGCTTTCTTT. It codes for CASSPWQTNTEAFF. J is TRBJ1-1 and V is TRBV9, with D unresolved. CDR3 length: 14 residues. The germline gives CDR1 SGDLS, CDR2 YYNGEE. V was trimmed by 5 bases and J by 1 base, leaving 12 bases between them.